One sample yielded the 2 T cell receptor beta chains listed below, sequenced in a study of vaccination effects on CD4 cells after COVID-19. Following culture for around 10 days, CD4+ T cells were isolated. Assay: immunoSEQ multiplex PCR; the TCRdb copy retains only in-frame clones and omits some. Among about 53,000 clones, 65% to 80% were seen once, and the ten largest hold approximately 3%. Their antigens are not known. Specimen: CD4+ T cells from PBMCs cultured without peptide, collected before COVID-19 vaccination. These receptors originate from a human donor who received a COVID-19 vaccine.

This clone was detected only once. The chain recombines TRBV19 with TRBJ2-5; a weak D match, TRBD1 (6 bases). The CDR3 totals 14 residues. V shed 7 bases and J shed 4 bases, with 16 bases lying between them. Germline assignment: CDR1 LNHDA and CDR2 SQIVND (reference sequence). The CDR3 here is CASNPGRGRETQYF. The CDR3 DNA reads TGTGCCAGTAACCCTGGAAGGGGGAGAGAGACCCAGTACTTC.

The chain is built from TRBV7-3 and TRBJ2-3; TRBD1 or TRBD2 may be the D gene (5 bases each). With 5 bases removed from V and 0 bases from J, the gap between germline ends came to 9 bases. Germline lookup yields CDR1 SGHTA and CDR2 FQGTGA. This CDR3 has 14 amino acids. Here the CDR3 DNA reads TGTGCCAGCAGCCCGGGACCGAGCACAGATACGCAGTATTTT. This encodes CASSPGPSTDTQYF.